This entry lists 26 T cell receptor beta chains sequenced from one sample in a study of blood T cells in healthy people across ages. Primers used in a second PCR of about 7 to 12 cycles were a sample-barcoded 5' primer and a J-beta primer mix. TCRdb re-called the 5' RACE reads with MiXCR, one entry per CDR3 protein. Of about 1.7 million distinct CDR3 sequences listed, about 28% are singletons. Sequences were obtained from blood. The receptors were gathered from a woman aged 25 to 39 in good health.

The chain combines TRBV9 with TRBJ2-1; the match to TRBD2 covers 8 bases. CDR3 length: 17 amino acids. The V and J ends lost 3 bases and 6 bases, in that order; junction bases with no gene match: 14. CDR1 is SGDLS and CDR2 is YYNGEE in the germline V gene. The CDR3 DNA reads TGTGCCAGCAGCGAGGAGGGAAGGGCTAGCGGGCTCAATGAGCAGTTCTTC. Its translation: CASSEEGRASGLNEQFF.

This chain connects TRBV2 to TRBJ1-2, with no clear D. The V end was cut by 7 bases, the J end by 2 bases, with 17 bases between. Germline CDR1 SNHLY, CDR2 FYNNEI. The length of the CDR3 is 15 residues. CDR3 DNA: TGTGCCAGCACAACTGCGACTGCGGCGAACTATGGCTACACCTTC. Translating it yields CASTTATAANYGYTF.

The V and J genes are TRBV20-1 and TRBJ2-5; tentative D call: TRBD2 (6 bases). Trimming removed 3 bases from V and 5 bases from J, with 16 bases in between. The germline V gene encodes CDR1 DFQATT and CDR2 SNEGSKA (reference sequence). The CDR3 runs to 14 residues. CDR3 sequence (DNA): TGCAGTGCTAGTGTTGCCTTTGGGGGGGAGACCCAGTACTTC. Residues: CSASVAFGGETQYF.

The rearrangement links TRBV28 to TRBJ2-7; TRBD2 matches at 9 bases. The germline V gene encodes CDR1 MDHEN and CDR2 SYDVKM. The CDR3 contains 14 residues. J gave up 2 bases and V 5 bases, and 4 bases lay outside the gene matches. CDR3 region: CASSRLAVPYEQYF. The CDR3 DNA reads as TGTGCCAGCAGTCGACTAGCGGTCCCCTACGAGCAGTACTTC.

This clonotype was seen many times. The chain carries TRBV9 and TRBJ2-7; TRBD2 matches at 16 bases. The CDR3 sequence is 20 residues long. The germline V gene has CDR1 SGDLS and CDR2 YYNGEE. With V trimmed by 3 bases and J by 6 bases, 18 bases remained unmatched. The CDR3 DNA follows: TGTGCCAGCAGCGCGACCGCCAAAAGGGGGACTAGCGGGAGGGACTCCGAGCAGTACTTC. This codes for CASSATAKRGTSGRDSEQYF.

A few counts support this clonotype. The rearrangement links TRBV2 to TRBJ1-5; 8 positions match TRBD1. The length of the CDR3 is 14 residues. V lost 5 bases, J lost 8 bases, and 8 bases stayed unmatched. Germline loops: CDR1 SNHLY, CDR2 FYNNEI. The CDR3 loop reads CASSPTGEVEPQHF. CDR3 nucleotide sequence: TGTGCCAGCAGTCCGACAGGGGAGGTTGAGCCCCAGCATTTT.

V usage is TRBV19 and J usage is TRBJ1-1; D remains unclear. The V gene's germline CDR1 is LNHDA and CDR2 SQIVND (reference sequence). This CDR3 comprises 14 residues. Trimming stripped 6 bases from V and 1 base from J, with 12 bases between. CDR3 loop: CASRGSVSNTEAFF. CDR3 DNA sequence: TGTGCCAGTAGAGGGTCGGTCTCGAACACTGAAGCTTTCTTT. Full variable domain (outside the CDR3, taken from reference TRBV19 and TRBJ1-1): DGGITQSPKYLFRKEGQNVTLSCEQNLNHDAMYWYRQDPGQGLRLIYYSQIVNDFQKGDIAEGYSVSREKKESFPLTVTSAQKNPTAFYLCASRGSVSNTEAFFGQGTRLTVV.

In its sample, this clonotype was seen once. V gene TRBV5-1 combines with J gene TRBJ2-5; 9 positions match TRBD2. CDR1 is SGHRS and CDR2 is YFSETQ in the germline V gene. V dropped 7 bases and J dropped 2; count of bases not matched to a gene: 9. This CDR3 is 15 amino acids long. The CDR3 is CASRLAGGEQETQYF. As DNA, the CDR3 is TGCGCCAGCCGACTGGCGGGAGGGGAGCAAGAGACCCAGTACTTC.

This clonotype was observed many times. The chain carries TRBV29-1 and TRBJ2-3; D remains unclear. The V gene's germline CDR1 is SQVTM and CDR2 ANQGSEA. Trimming took off 8 bases at V and 8 bases at J, with 23 bases between the two ends. The CDR3 runs to 14 residues. The CDR3 here is CSPLWSLIPGTQYF. The CDR3 DNA reads as TGCAGCCCCCTGTGGTCGTTGATTCCGGGTACGCAGTATTTT.

This chain links TRBV6-5 with TRBJ1-1, with D hard to call. Trimming took off 7 bases at V and 4 bases at J, with 7 bases between the two ends. The V gene's germline CDR1 is MNHEY and CDR2 SVGAGI. The CDR3 length is 11 residues. CDR3 loop: CASIRSTEAFF. In DNA, the CDR3 is TGTGCCAGCATTAGAAGCACTGAAGCTTTCTTT.

This chain links TRBV7-8 with TRBJ2-7, with 10 bases that match TRBD2. Germline CDR1 and CDR2: SGHVS and FQNEAQ. Trimming at V came to 0 bases and at J to 5 bases, leaving 7 bases not matched to a gene. The CDR3 runs 16 residues. The CDR3 bases are TGTGCCAGCAGCTTAGCAGGGACTAGCGTCGCCCACGAGCAGTACTTC. It yields the protein CASSLAGTSVAHEQYF.

This clonotype was seen at least ten times. The chain uses TRBV28 and TRBJ2-4; 10 bases match TRBD1. From germline, CDR1 is MDHEN and CDR2 SYDVKM. The CDR3 covers 17 residues. V trimming: 4 bases; J trimming: 0 bases; junction bases outside the gene matches: 6. The CDR3 loop reads CASSSTDRGLAKNIQYF. CDR3 nucleotides: TGTGCCAGCAGTTCAACAGACAGGGGGCTAGCCAAAAACATTCAGTACTTC.

To note about this clonotype: Since a much larger clone is just one base distant, this may be a read error. The rearrangement joins TRBV20-1 to TRBJ2-1; 7 bases match TRBD1. The length of the CDR3 is 15 residues. With V trimmed by 2 bases and J by 7 bases, 11 bases remained unmatched. Germline CDR1 reads DFQATT; CDR2 reads SNEGSKA (reference sequence). DNA of the CDR3: TGCAGTGCTAGAAGGATGACAGGGAGTGGAAATGAGCAGTTCTTC. It encodes CSARRMTGSGNEQFF.

This clonotype was observed a few times. This chain connects TRBV6-5 to TRBJ2-2, with TRBD2 matching 13 bases. Germline CDR1 is MNHEY and CDR2 is SVGAGI. V trimming: 2 bases; J trimming: 7 bases; junction bases outside the gene matches: 4. There are 16 residues in the CDR3. The CDR3 coding sequence is TGTGCCAGCAGTTACGCGACTAGCGGGAGGTTCGGGGAGCTGTTTTTT. This sequence encodes CASSYATSGRFGELFF.

This clonotype occurred a few times. The V gene is TRBV7-9, the J gene TRBJ2-7; D is possibly TRBD2 (5 bases). Germline assignment: CDR1 SEHNR and CDR2 FQNEAQ (reference sequence). Trimming took 4 bases from V and 4 from J, leaving 11 bases between them. The CDR3 contains 13 residues. The CDR3 is CASSSAEGYEQYF. CDR3 bases: TGTGCCAGCAGCTCCGCTGAGGGATACGAGCAGTACTTC.

V usage is TRBV20-1 and J usage is TRBJ2-1, with D possibly being TRBD1 or TRBD2 (5 bases each). V was shortened by 6 bases and J by 9 bases, with 12 bases between the two germline ends. There are 11 residues in the CDR3. Germline values: CDR1 DFQATT, CDR2 SNEGSKA (reference sequence). CDR3 in amino acids: CSASPGREQFF. CDR3 nucleotides: TGCAGTGCCAGCCCGGGACGTGAGCAGTTCTTC.

There are many counts of this clonotype. The chain combines TRBV12-3 or TRBV12-4 with TRBJ2-5; TRBD2 agrees at 9 bases. The CDR3 is made up of 14 amino acids. The V gene end was trimmed by 6 bases and the J gene end by 11 bases; junction bases not matched to a gene: 13. CDR3 sequence reads: CASSQGTSLGEQYF. DNA for the CDR3: TGTGCCAGCAGCCAGGGGACTAGCCTTGGGGAGCAGTACTTC.

The chain is built from TRBV7-9 and TRBJ2-1, with 8 positions matching TRBD2. CDR1 is SEHNR, CDR2 FQNEAQ, per germline (reference sequence). This CDR3 region has 16 residues. V dropped 1 base and J dropped 5; count of bases not matched to a gene: 7. For the CDR3, the DNA is TGTGCCAGCAGCTTAGAGGCGGGAGGTAGGAACAATGAGCAGTTCTTC. It codes for CASSLEAGGRNNEQFF.

J is TRBJ2-3 and V is TRBV7-8; D remains unclear. Germline assignment: CDR1 SGHVS and CDR2 FQNEAQ. V was pared by 1 base and J by 1 base, with 15 bases between. CDR3 length: 17 amino acids. The CDR3 bases are TGTGCCAGCAGCTTAGGATTGGGAAAGGCTGGCACAGATACGCAGTATTTT. It translates to CASSLGLGKAGTDTQYF.

The chain carries TRBV24-1 and TRBJ2-1, with a tentative D call TRBD2 (5 bases). Germline values: CDR1 KGHDR, CDR2 SFDVKD. This CDR3 comprises 13 residues. The V end lost 4 bases, the J end lost 8 bases, and 11 bases lay between the germline ends. This CDR3 is CATSDNRGHEQFF. CDR3 nucleotide sequence: TGTGCCACCAGTGACAACCGGGGTCATGAGCAGTTCTTC.

The chain has TRBV9 and TRBJ2-5; 10 bases align to TRBD2. This CDR3 region has 17 residues. Germline V lookup: CDR1 SGDLS, CDR2 YYNGEE. The ends lost 0 bases at V and 1 base at J; junction bases unmatched: 6. The CDR3 sequence: CASSVGGSGRIQETQYF. CDR3 sequence (DNA): TGTGCCAGCAGCGTAGGGGGTAGCGGGAGGATCCAAGAGACCCAGTACTTC.

Only one count was recorded for this clonotype. This may arise from a read error, as a much more abundant clone is one base away. This chain uses TRBV20-1 with TRBJ2-5; 12 nucleotides agree with TRBD1. V gave up 5 bases and J gave up 4 bases; unmatched junction bases: 11. The CDR3 loop spans 16 amino acids. Germline V CDR1 and CDR2: DFQATT, SNEGSKA (reference sequence). The CDR3 DNA is TGCAGTGCTGCGAGATCAGGGACAGGGGGCGCAGAGACCCAGTACTTC. Amino acids: CSAARSGTGGAETQYF.

This clonotype came up a few times. The chain recombines TRBV27 with TRBJ1-1; the D is unclear. The germline gives CDR1 MNHEY, CDR2 SMNVEV (reference sequence). V dropped 10 bases and J dropped 0 bases, with 18 bases sitting between them. This CDR3 comprises 15 residues. For the CDR3, the DNA is TGTGCCAAATTCGTCCCCAGAGGCCTGAACACTGAAGCTTTCTTT. This encodes CAKFVPRGLNTEAFF.

V gene TRBV18 combines with J gene TRBJ1-6; possible D gene TRBD1, 5 bases. Trimming left V 2 bases short and J 11 bases short, with 13 bases between. Germline assignment: CDR1 KGHSH and CDR2 LQKENI. This CDR3 is 14 amino acids long. The CDR3 region is CASSPAAGPTPLHF. The CDR3 nucleotides are TGTGCCAGCTCACCAGCGGCAGGGCCGACACCCCTCCACTTT.

This clonotype has a count of ten or more. This sequence joins TRBV7-2 and TRBJ2-4; a weak D match, TRBD2 (6 bases). Trimming shortened V by 7 bases and J by 6 bases, and 13 bases separated the two germline ends. Germline V lookup: CDR1 SGHTA, CDR2 FQGNSA. The CDR3 is 13 residues long. The DNA of the CDR3 is TGTGCCAGCACCCATGGGCGGGGAAACATTCAGTACTTC. Amino acid sequence: CASTHGRGNIQYF. The whole variable domain, filled in from reference TRBV7-2 and TRBJ2-4, reads GAGVSQSPSNKVTEKGKDVELRCDPISGHTALYWYRQSLGQGLEFLIYFQGNSAPDKSGLPSDRFSAERTGGSVSTLTIQRTQQEDSAVYLCASTHGRGNIQYFGAGTRLSVL.

Concerning this clonotype itself: This clone may be a read error of a much larger clone one base away. This rearrangement joins TRBV5-1 to TRBJ2-1; D ambiguous. Germline V gene lookup returns CDR1 SGHRS and CDR2 YFSETQ. CDR3 size: 13 residues. The CDR3, as DNA: TGCGCCAGCAGTAACAAGAACTACAGTGAGCAGTTCTTC. Protein product: CASSNKNYSEQFF.